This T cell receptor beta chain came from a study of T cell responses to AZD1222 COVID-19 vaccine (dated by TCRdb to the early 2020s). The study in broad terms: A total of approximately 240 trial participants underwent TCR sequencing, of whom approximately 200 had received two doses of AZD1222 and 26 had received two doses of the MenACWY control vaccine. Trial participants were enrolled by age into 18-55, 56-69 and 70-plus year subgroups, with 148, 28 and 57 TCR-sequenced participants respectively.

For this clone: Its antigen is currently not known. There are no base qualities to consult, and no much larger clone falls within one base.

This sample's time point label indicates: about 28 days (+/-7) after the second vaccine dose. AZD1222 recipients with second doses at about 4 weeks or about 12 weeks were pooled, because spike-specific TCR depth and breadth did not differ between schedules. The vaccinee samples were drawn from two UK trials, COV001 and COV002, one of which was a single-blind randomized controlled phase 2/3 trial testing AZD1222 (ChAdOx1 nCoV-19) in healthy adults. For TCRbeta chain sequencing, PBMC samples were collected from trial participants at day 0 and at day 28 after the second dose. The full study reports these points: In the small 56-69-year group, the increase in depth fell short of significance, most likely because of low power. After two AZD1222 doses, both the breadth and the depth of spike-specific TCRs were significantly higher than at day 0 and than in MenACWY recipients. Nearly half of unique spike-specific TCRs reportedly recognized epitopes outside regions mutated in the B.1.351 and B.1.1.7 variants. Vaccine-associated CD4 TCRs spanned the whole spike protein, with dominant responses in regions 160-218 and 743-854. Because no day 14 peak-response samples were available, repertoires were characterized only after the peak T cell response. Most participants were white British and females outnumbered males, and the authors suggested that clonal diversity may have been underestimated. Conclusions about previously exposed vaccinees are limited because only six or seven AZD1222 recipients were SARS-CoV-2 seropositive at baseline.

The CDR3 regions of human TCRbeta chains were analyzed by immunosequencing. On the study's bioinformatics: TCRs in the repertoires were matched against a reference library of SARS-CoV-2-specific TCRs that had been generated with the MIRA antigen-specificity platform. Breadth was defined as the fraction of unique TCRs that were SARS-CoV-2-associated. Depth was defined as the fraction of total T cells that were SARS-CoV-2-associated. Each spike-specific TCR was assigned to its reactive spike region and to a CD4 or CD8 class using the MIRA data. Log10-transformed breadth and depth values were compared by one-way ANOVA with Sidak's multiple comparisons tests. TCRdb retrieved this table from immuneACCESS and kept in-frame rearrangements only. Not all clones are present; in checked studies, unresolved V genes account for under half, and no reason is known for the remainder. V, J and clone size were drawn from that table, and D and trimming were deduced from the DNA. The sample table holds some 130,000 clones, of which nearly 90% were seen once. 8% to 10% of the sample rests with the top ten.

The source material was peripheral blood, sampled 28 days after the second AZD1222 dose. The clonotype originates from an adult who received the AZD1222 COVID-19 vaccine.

The base sequence is TGTGCCAGCAGTTACTCGAGGGGGACAGGGGGAGGCGAGCAGTACTTC. Its product reads: CASSYSRGTGGGEQYF. The V and J genes are TRBV6-5 and TRBJ2-7; the junction holds 11 bases that match TRBD1. Looking up the germline V gene yields CDR1 MNHEY and CDR2 SVGAGI. The CDR3 covers 16 residues, taking in both the cysteine and the phenylalanine. Of all the DNA, just the CDR3 is kept, 48 bases in frame from base 1. V loses 0 bases at its end and J loses 6 bases; junction bases beyond the gene matches: 7.